The entry below describes one TCR beta chain. As yet, its antigen is unknown. TCRdb reanalysed the reads using MiXCR and keeps one entry per CDR3 protein. The sample shows about 890,000 distinct CDR3 sequences, around 30% of them seen only once. The source of the sample is a study of T cell repertoires in cytomegalovirus infection. Notes on the study in general: Of the TCR beta families, the public ones yielded a cumulative frequency that identified carriers of CMV plus the relevant HLA. Dominant in the ex vivo response were TCR beta clonotypes restricted by HLA-C and specific for CMV.

V was cut by 6 bases and J by 12 bases, with 17 bases left in between. Germline assignment: CDR1 MNHEY and CDR2 SVGEGT. The length of the CDR3 is 12 residues. Sample: cultured CD8+ T cells from PBMCs, taken from culture after CMV antigen stimulation. V gene TRBV6-2 or TRBV6-3 combines with J gene TRBJ1-2; no firm D call. The origin of this receptor is a human donor in good health (CMV status not recorded). Some clones in this sample may be carry-over from other donors' samples. This CDR3 is CASSSWPFRDTF. CDR3 DNA: TGTGCCAGCAGCTCCTGGCCGTTCCGGGACACCTTC.